The 14 T cell receptor beta chains presented below share a single source sample, sequenced in a study of preoperative IRX-2 immunotherapy in early breast cancer. Treatment in this sample: preoperative locoregional IRX-2 cytokine immunotherapy. TCRdb's copy holds only in-frame clones and misses some; the assay was immunoSEQ multiplex PCR. There are about 32,000 clones in the sample; around four fifths occur only once, and 2% to 3% lies in the top ten. This sample comprised lymph node tissue, obtained from a patient treated with IRX-2 immunotherapy. The receptors stem from a human donor with breast cancer.

The CDR3 nucleotides are TGTGCCAGCAGTTACGGCCCAAGTACAGATACGCAGTATTTT. Translation gives CASSYGPSTDTQYF. V is TRBV28 and J is TRBJ2-3; no reliable D call. CDR1 MDHEN and CDR2 SYDVKM come from the germline V gene. The CDR3 covers 14 residues. Deletions cut 4 bases from V and 3 bases from J, with 11 bases between.

The chain combines TRBV15 with TRBJ1-3; no reliable D call. Germline CDR1 reads LNHNV; CDR2 reads YYDKDF (reference sequence). Deletions cut 1 base from V and 4 bases from J, with 11 bases between. The CDR3 sequence is 15 residues long. DNA of the CDR3: TGTGCCACCAGCAGAGTTCTCGGGCGGGGAAACACCATATATTTT. Protein product: CATSRVLGRGNTIYF.

This clone was observed a few times. The chain uses TRBV6-8 and TRBJ2-7, with 11 bases identical to TRBD1. This CDR3 has 14 amino acids. V lost 6 bases to trimming and J lost 6 bases; unmatched junction nucleotides: 7. Germline values: CDR1 MNHGY, CDR2 SAAAGT. CDR3 in amino acids: CASRRTGGLGEQYF. The DNA of the CDR3 is TGTGCCAGCAGGCGGACAGGGGGCTTAGGCGAGCAGTACTTC.

The chain carries TRBV30 and TRBJ2-7; TRBD2 matches at 10 bases. CDR1 is GTSNPN and CDR2 is SVGIG in the germline V gene (reference sequence). The CDR3 loop spans 14 amino acids. Losses at the gene ends were 0 bases for V and 5 bases for J; bases not matched to a gene: 4. CDR3 amino acids: CAWSVAGGGHEQYF. In DNA form, the CDR3 reads TGTGCCTGGAGTGTAGCGGGAGGGGGCCACGAGCAGTACTTC. The variable domain in full, with the rest retrieved from reference TRBV30 and TRBJ2-7, is SQTIHQWPATLVQPVGSPLSLECTVEGTSNPNLYWYRQAAGRGLQLLFYSVGIGQISSEVPQNLSASRPQDRQFILSSKKLLLSDSGFYLCAWSVAGGGHEQYFGPGTRLTVT.

J is TRBJ2-1 and V is TRBV28; D not certain. The germline V and J ends were trimmed by 5 bases and 9 bases, with 11 bases remaining between them. This CDR3 region has 12 residues. Germline CDR1 and CDR2: MDHEN and SYDVKM. CDR3 residues: CASSPRRIEQFF. CDR3 bases: TGTGCCAGCAGTCCCCGACGGATTGAGCAGTTCTTC.

DNA of the CDR3: TGTGCCAGCAGTTCGGCGGCCAAAATCACTTACGGGGAGCTGTTTTTT. It yields the protein CASSSAAKITYGELFF. This sequence joins TRBV11-3 and TRBJ2-2; no firm D call. Per the germline V gene, CDR1 is SGHNT and CDR2 is YENEEA. Trimming took off 6 bases at V and 7 bases at J, with 21 bases between the two ends. This CDR3 has 16 residues. Drawing the rest from reference TRBV11-3 and TRBJ2-2, the complete variable domain is EAGVVQSPRYKIIEKKQPVAFWCNPISGHNTLYWYLQNLGQGPELLIRYENEEAVDDSQLPKDRFSAERLKGVDSTLKIQPAELGDSAVYLCASSSAAKITYGELFFGEGSRLTVL.

This clone was seen a few times. The chain uses TRBV19 and TRBJ1-4; TRBD1 aligns across 7 bases. Germline lookup yields CDR1 LNHDA and CDR2 SQIVND (reference sequence). Losses at the gene ends were 8 bases for V and 8 bases for J; bases not matched to a gene: 5. The CDR3 runs 12 residues. CDR3 nucleotides: TGTGCCAGTCGACAGGGAGGGGAAAAACTGTTTTTT. Translated, it gives CASRQGGEKLFF.

A single count supports this clone. V gene TRBV18 combines with J gene TRBJ2-7; weak D call: TRBD1 (6 bases). CDR1 and CDR2 from the germline V gene are KGHSH and LQKENI. The CDR3 totals 12 residues. The V and J ends lost 5 bases and 5 bases respectively, with 10 bases between them. The CDR3 spells CASSSQGNEQYF. The CDR3, as DNA: TGTGCCAGCTCATCACAGGGAAACGAGCAGTACTTC.

This rearrangement joins TRBV5-1 to TRBJ2-2; D may match TRBD1 or TRBD2 (5 bases each). The CDR3 contains 15 residues. The ends were cut back, 4 bases at V and 3 bases at J, with 13 bases in the middle. Germline V lookup: CDR1 SGHRS, CDR2 YFSETQ. The CDR3 DNA reads as TGCGCCAGCAGCCGCAGTTTGGGGGACACCGGGGAGCTGTTTTTT. Protein product: CASSRSLGDTGELFF.

V is TRBV5-1 and J is TRBJ2-3, with D maybe TRBD2 (5 bases). CDR1 is SGHRS and CDR2 is YFSETQ in the germline V gene. CDR3 length: 16 residues. V gave up 4 bases and J gave up 0 bases, with 15 bases separating them. The DNA of the CDR3 is TGCGCCAGCAGCCCCGGGGTTTCCGAAAGCACAGATACGCAGTATTTT. Amino acids: CASSPGVSESTDTQYF.

This chain uses TRBV15 with TRBJ2-3, with a possible D match to TRBD1 (6 bases). Per the germline V gene, CDR1 is LNHNV and CDR2 is YYDKDF (reference sequence). The CDR3 extends over 15 amino acids. Between the trimmed V and J ends, which lost 0 bases and 3 bases, there was a span of 10 bases. In nucleotides, the CDR3 is TGTGCCACCAGCAGAGATAACAGGGCAACAGATACGCAGTATTTT. Translation gives CATSRDNRATDTQYF.

The V gene is TRBV28, the J gene TRBJ1-6, with D perhaps matching TRBD1 (5 bases). V lost 3 bases and J lost 10, with 13 bases in between. Per germline, CDR1 MDHEN and CDR2 SYDVKM. The length of the CDR3 is 14 residues. CDR3 in DNA: TGTGCCAGCAGTTTTGGGGGAATCGGATCACCCCTCCACTTT. This gives the protein CASSFGGIGSPLHF.

V usage is TRBV4-1 and J usage is TRBJ2-1; D is unresolved. From germline, CDR1 is MGHRA and CDR2 YSYEKL. V lost 7 bases to trimming and J lost 8 bases, with 12 bases between them. The CDR3 runs to 12 residues. The CDR3 loop is CASNGIADEQFF. As DNA, the CDR3 is TGCGCCAGCAATGGAATAGCCGATGAGCAGTTCTTC.

This clone was detected a few times. CDR3 bases: TGTGCCAGCAGCTATCTAGCGGGGGGGCCTGGCGAGCAGTTCTTC. Its translation: CASSYLAGGPGEQFF. The rearrangement links TRBV11-3 to TRBJ2-1, with 12 nucleotides matching TRBD2. The V segment lost 4 bases and the J segment 10 bases; nucleotides outside the gene matches: 8. The CDR3 covers 15 residues. Germline V gene sequence: CDR1 SGHNT, CDR2 YENEEA. Together with reference TRBV11-3 and TRBJ2-1, the CDR3 gives the full variable domain: EAGVVQSPRYKIIEKKQPVAFWCNPISGHNTLYWYLQNLGQGPELLIRYENEEAVDDSQLPKDRFSAERLKGVDSTLKIQPAELGDSAVYLCASSYLAGGPGEQFFGPGTRLTVL.